One sample yielded the 10 T cell receptor beta chains listed below, sequenced in a study of T-cell memory formation after mild COVID-19 (dated by TCRdb to the early 2020s). To prepare the library, 5' RACE was applied. Reads for this sample came from an Illumina NovaSeq 6000. TCRdb itself trimmed the public reads at Q25 with fastp, ran MiXCR and retained productive beta chains. Entries that share a CDR3 protein sequence are merged under the most common genes and DNA. The sample contains some 130,000 distinct CDR3 sequences, roughly 6% of them found a single time. Over 2% of the sample is taken by the ten largest. The sequenced material came from PBMCs or a T cell subset sorted from them (not recorded which). These receptors originate from an adult woman who had mild COVID-19 (a few samples of this study predate the infection). The sample titles of this study are shuffled in the database, so cell type and time point are left out; the donor was told from shared clones.

This clonotype was found a few times. The chain couples TRBV29-1 to TRBJ1-1; tentative D call: TRBD1 (6 bases). This CDR3 has 12 residues. Germline V lookup: CDR1 SQVTM, CDR2 ANQGSEA. Trimming took off 6 bases at V and 0 bases at J, with 8 bases between the two ends. CDR3 loop: CSVGQVNTEAFF. CDR3 sequence (DNA): TGCAGCGTGGGACAAGTGAACACTGAAGCTTTCTTT.

This chain uses TRBV3-1 with TRBJ1-6, with D maybe TRBD1 (6 bases). V was shortened by 0 bases and J by 10 bases, with 19 bases between the two germline ends. This CDR3 comprises 17 residues. Germline V gene lookup returns CDR1 LGHDT and CDR2 YNNKEL (reference sequence). Here the CDR3 reads CASSQDPRQALRSPLHF. The CDR3 DNA follows: TGTGCCAGCAGCCAAGATCCCCGACAGGCACTACGATCACCCCTCCACTTT.

This clonotype was seen more than once but under ten times. This chain links TRBV5-4 with TRBJ1-3, with 7 bases identical to TRBD1. The CDR3 totals 13 residues. Germline loops: CDR1 SGHNT, CDR2 YYREEE (reference sequence). J lost 6 bases, V lost 3 bases, and 3 bases had no gene match. CDR3 loop: CASSWGQLNTIYF. CDR3 in DNA: TGTGCCAGCAGCTGGGGACAGCTAAACACCATATATTTT.

The CDR3 coding sequence is TGCGCCAGCAGCTTGAGGCAGGGGGCCGGTGAGCAGTTCTTC. It specifies CASSLRQGAGEQFF. V and J are TRBV5-1 and TRBJ2-1; 8 nucleotides line up with TRBD1. J was trimmed by 9 bases and V by 1 base; bases with no gene match: 6. Germline V gene lookup returns CDR1 SGHRS and CDR2 YFSETQ. The CDR3 totals 14 residues.

V is TRBV6-5 and J is TRBJ1-4; D is possibly TRBD1 (6 bases). The CDR3 runs to 15 residues. The V end was cut by 5 bases, the J end by 6 bases, with 16 bases between. Germline lookup yields CDR1 MNHEY and CDR2 SVGAGI. CDR3: CASSTRGGRDEKLFF. CDR3 coding DNA: TGTGCCAGCAGTACCAGGGGCGGTCGGGATGAAAAACTGTTTTTT.

The rearrangement links TRBV7-9 to TRBJ2-2, with no clear D. The CDR3 loop spans 14 amino acids. Germline V CDR1 and CDR2: SEHNR, FQNEAQ (reference sequence). Trimming took 5 bases from V and 3 from J, leaving 10 bases between them. The CDR3 is CASSAAKYTGELFF. CDR3 bases: TGTGCCAGCAGCGCCGCTAAATACACCGGGGAGCTGTTTTTT.

This clonotype has just a few counts. The rearrangement uses TRBV29-1 and TRBJ1-1, with D possibly TRBD1 on 5 matching bases. Trimming pared 8 bases from V and 5 bases from J, leaving 12 bases between. Per the germline V gene, CDR1 is SQVTM and CDR2 is ANQGSEA. The CDR3 spans 11 residues. This chain's CDR3 is CSSHRWTEAFF. The DNA of the CDR3 is TGCAGCTCTCACAGGTGGACTGAAGCTTTCTTT.

The chain employs TRBV2 and TRBJ1-1, with no clear D. Germline V CDR1 and CDR2: SNHLY, FYNNEI. Trimming pared 10 bases from V and 5 bases from J, leaving 17 bases between. The CDR3 is 13 amino acids. The CDR3: CATSFLPGTEAFF. The CDR3, as DNA: TGTGCCACTTCCTTTCTTCCGGGGACTGAAGCTTTCTTT.

This clonotype was counted a few times. The rearrangement uses TRBV24-1 and TRBJ2-3; tentatively, D is TRBD1 (6 bases). Germline loops: CDR1 KGHDR, CDR2 SFDVKD. Deletions cut 1 base from V and 4 bases from J, with 11 bases between. This CDR3 contains 15 residues. The CDR3 DNA is TGTGCCACCAGTGATTTCGGTCAGGGGTCAGATACGCAGTATTTT. Translated: CATSDFGQGSDTQYF.

This chain joins TRBV7-9 and TRBJ2-5, with D possibly matching TRBD2 (5 bases). Trimming cost V 4 bases and J 3 bases, with 18 bases left between them. The length of the CDR3 is 16 residues. Looked up from germline, CDR1 is SEHNR and CDR2 is FQNEAQ (reference sequence). The CDR3 loop reads CASSSLGSPTEETQYF. The CDR3 DNA reads as TGTGCCAGCAGCTCCTTGGGGAGTCCGACGGAAGAGACCCAGTACTTC.